The 17 T cell receptor beta chains presented below share a single source sample, sequenced in a study of blood T cell repertoires in COVID-19. Clones were read by immunoSEQ multiplex PCR, and TCRdb kept only the in-frame ones, dropping some. The sample has about 240,000 clones, about four fifths seen once. Sequencing was done on a sample of peripheral blood. All receptors derive from a woman aged 80 or over with COVID-19, enrolled during active disease.

The chain recombines TRBV7-2 with TRBJ1-1; the D is unclear. V was pared by 2 bases and J by 0 bases, with 7 bases between. The length of the CDR3 is 14 residues. Germline assignment: CDR1 SGHTA and CDR2 FQGNSA. The CDR3 sequence is CASSLNGLNTEAFF. The CDR3 nucleotides read TGTGCCAGCAGCTTAAACGGTTTGAACACTGAAGCTTTCTTT.

The chain has TRBV7-2 and TRBJ1-1; 7 bases line up with TRBD1. The CDR3 is 15 residues long. Germline V CDR1 and CDR2: SGHTA, FQGNSA. V trimming: 6 bases; J trimming: 0 bases; junction bases outside the gene matches: 7. The CDR3 DNA is TGTGCCAGCAGACCCCTGGACAGGTTGAACACTGAAGCTTTCTTT. Its translation is CASRPLDRLNTEAFF.

This clone has only one observation. The chain combines TRBV2 with TRBJ1-1, with D unclear. The CDR3 is made up of 13 amino acids. V lost 7 bases and J lost 4, with 13 bases in between. CDR1 and CDR2 (germline): SNHLY, FYNNEI. The CDR3 nucleotides are TGTGCCAGCAATCCAGTATCAGGCACTGAAGCTTTCTTT. The encoded protein is CASNPVSGTEAFF.

The chain is built from TRBV30 and TRBJ1-4; D remains unclear. V was shortened by 2 bases and J by 7 bases, with 23 bases between the two germline ends. The CDR3 has 17 amino acids. Per germline, CDR1 GTSNPN and CDR2 SVGIG (reference sequence). The CDR3: CAWSLGRPGNPAEKLFF. The CDR3 DNA sequence: TGTGCCTGGAGTTTAGGACGGCCCGGGAATCCGGCTGAAAAACTGTTTTTT.

The gene calls are TRBV7-3 and TRBJ1-2, with D possibly matching TRBD1 (5 bases). The length of the CDR3 is 13 residues. V lost 2 bases and J 2 bases, leaving 6 bases between the germline ends. Germline V gene data show CDR1 as SGHTA and CDR2 as FQGTGA. The CDR3 DNA follows: TGTGCCAGCAGCTTACAGGGCAACTATGGCTACACCTTC. It codes for CASSLQGNYGYTF.

V gene TRBV5-4 combines with J gene TRBJ2-5; D is possibly TRBD2 (5 bases). The CDR3 has 14 amino acids. Germline V lookup: CDR1 SGHNT, CDR2 YYREEE (reference sequence). V lost 4 bases to trimming and J lost 5 bases, with 15 bases between them. CDR3 protein: CASSPSLRRETQYF. CDR3 sequence (DNA): TGTGCCAGCAGCCCCTCGTTAAGGAGGGAGACCCAGTACTTC.

This clone was observed a handful of times. The rearrangement links TRBV6-1 to TRBJ2-6, with D perhaps TRBD1 (6 bases). The CDR3 length is 16 residues. The ends were cut back, 4 bases at V and 1 base at J, with 11 bases in the middle. CDR1 is MNHNS and CDR2 is SASEGT in the germline V gene. DNA of the CDR3: TGTGCCAGCAGTGCGGCAGGGGTATCTGGGGCCAACGTCCTGACTTTC. Its translation: CASSAAGVSGANVLTF.

The chain uses TRBV7-2 and TRBJ2-1, with D possibly TRBD2 on 6 matching bases. Trimming stripped 1 base from V and 2 bases from J, with 9 bases between. The germline V gene has CDR1 SGHTA and CDR2 FQGNSA. This CDR3 is 15 amino acids long. Here the CDR3 DNA reads TGTGCCAGCAGCTTAGATGCGGGAACCTACAATGAGCAGTTCTTC. Amino acids: CASSLDAGTYNEQFF.

The gene calls are TRBV27 and TRBJ1-6; 7 bases align to TRBD1. Germline values: CDR1 MNHEY, CDR2 SMNVEV (reference sequence). The CDR3 length is 17 residues. J lost 8 bases, V lost 8 bases, and 18 bases had no gene match. CDR3 sequence (DNA): TGTGCCAGCCTAAGACAGGGATCTCAGATGGCGTATTCACCCCTCCACTTT. It specifies CASLRQGSQMAYSPLHF.

This sequence joins TRBV6-5 and TRBJ2-7, with D maybe TRBD1 (6 bases). V was pared by 2 bases and J by 2 bases, with 13 bases between. CDR3 length equals 15 residues. Germline assignment: CDR1 MNHEY and CDR2 SVGAGI. CDR3 DNA sequence: TGTGCCAGCAGTTACCGCACAGGGAGCACCTACGAGCAGTACTTC. It encodes CASSYRTGSTYEQYF.

The chain links TRBV28 to TRBJ1-1, with a weak D call TRBD1 (5 bases). CDR3 length equals 13 residues. The germline V gene encodes CDR1 MDHEN and CDR2 SYDVKM. Trimming shortened V by 2 bases and J by 8 bases, and 12 bases separated the two germline ends. CDR3 sequence: CASSLIMRGEAFF. The CDR3 nucleotides read TGTGCCAGCAGTTTAATTATGCGGGGGGAAGCTTTCTTT.

This chain links TRBV6-6 with TRBJ1-1, with TRBD1 as a possible D gene (6 bases). The CDR3 runs 14 residues. Between the trimmed V and J ends, which lost 7 bases and 5 bases, there was a span of 17 bases. The germline V gene has CDR1 MNHNY and CDR2 SVGAGI (reference sequence). CDR3 sequence: CASTMDRASTEAFF. In DNA, the CDR3 is TGTGCCAGCACAATGGACAGAGCTTCGACTGAAGCTTTCTTT.

This chain links TRBV20-1 with TRBJ1-1; D remains ambiguous. The germline V gene encodes CDR1 DFQATT and CDR2 SNEGSKA (reference sequence). This CDR3 is built from 8 residues. CDR3 sequence: CSPSGAFF. CDR3 DNA: TGCAGCCCCTCGGGGGCTTTCTTT.

J is TRBJ2-7 and V is TRBV5-4; 10 bases match TRBD2. The trim removed 1 base at V and 6 bases at J, leaving 7 bases unmatched. The V gene's germline CDR1 is SGHNT and CDR2 YYREEE (reference sequence). The CDR3 is 15 residues long. This CDR3 reads CASSLQSLAGVEQYF. The CDR3 bases are TGTGCCAGCAGCTTGCAATCTCTAGCGGGAGTCGAGCAGTACTTC.

This clone has just a few counts. V gene TRBV11-2 combines with J gene TRBJ1-1; no reliable D call. In germline, CDR1 is SGHAT, CDR2 FQNNGV. With 0 bases removed from V and 5 bases from J, the gap between germline ends came to 7 bases. The CDR3 is made up of 13 amino acids. CDR3: CASSLEWETEAFF. CDR3 DNA: TGTGCCAGCAGCTTAGAGTGGGAGACTGAAGCTTTCTTT.

The table lists this clone with a count of one. This rearrangement joins TRBV2 to TRBJ1-5; D gene ambiguous. V was cut by 4 bases and J by 4 bases, with 5 bases left in between. The CDR3 totals 12 residues. Germline V gene data show CDR1 as SNHLY and CDR2 as FYNNEI. The CDR3 sequence is CASSGQNQPQHF. The CDR3 DNA is TGTGCCAGCAGTGGGCAGAATCAGCCCCAGCATTTT.

V is TRBV18 and J is TRBJ2-1, with D uncertain. Trimming cost V 3 bases and J 7 bases, with 4 bases left between them. Germline CDR1 KGHSH, CDR2 LQKENI. CDR3 length equals 11 residues. CDR3: CASSPINEQFF. Written as DNA, the CDR3 is TGTGCCAGCTCACCCATTAATGAGCAGTTCTTC.